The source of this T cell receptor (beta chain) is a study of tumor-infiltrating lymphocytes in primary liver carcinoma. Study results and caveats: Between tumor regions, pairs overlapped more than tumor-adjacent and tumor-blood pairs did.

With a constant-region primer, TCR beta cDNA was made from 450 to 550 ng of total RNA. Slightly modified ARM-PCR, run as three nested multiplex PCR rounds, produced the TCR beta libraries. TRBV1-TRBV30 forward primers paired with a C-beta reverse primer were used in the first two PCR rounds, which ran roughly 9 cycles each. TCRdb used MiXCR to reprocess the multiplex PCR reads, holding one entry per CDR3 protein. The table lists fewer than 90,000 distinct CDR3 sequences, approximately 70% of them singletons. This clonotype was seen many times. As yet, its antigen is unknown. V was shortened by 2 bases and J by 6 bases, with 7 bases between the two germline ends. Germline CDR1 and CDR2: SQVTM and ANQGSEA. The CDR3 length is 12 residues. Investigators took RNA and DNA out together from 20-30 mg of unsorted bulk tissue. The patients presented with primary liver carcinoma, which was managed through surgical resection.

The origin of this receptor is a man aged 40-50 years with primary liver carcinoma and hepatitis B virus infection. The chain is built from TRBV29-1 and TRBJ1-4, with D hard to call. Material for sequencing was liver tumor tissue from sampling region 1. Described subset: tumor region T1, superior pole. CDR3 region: CSVESGDEKLFF. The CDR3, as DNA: TGCAGCGTTGAAAGCGGGGATGAAAAACTGTTTTTT.